These 10 T cell receptor beta chains came from one sample sequenced in a study of T cell repertoires in cytomegalovirus infection. One entry per CDR3 protein, called by TCRdb with MiXCR from the reads. Of approximately 250,000 distinct CDR3 sequences in the sample, approximately 24% were seen once. The sequencing sample was made of CD8+ T cells from PBMCs. These TCRs come from a human donor in good health (CMV status not recorded). Some clones in this sample may be carry-over from other donors' samples.

This chain connects TRBV28 to TRBJ2-7; 7 bases are a match to TRBD1. Per germline, CDR1 MDHEN and CDR2 SYDVKM. The CDR3 is made up of 12 amino acids. The trim removed 4 bases at V and 4 bases at J, leaving 1 base unmatched. The CDR3 sequence is CASSWDRYEQYF. CDR3 DNA: TGTGCCAGCAGTTGGGACAGATACGAGCAGTACTTC.

The chain uses TRBV28 and TRBJ1-5; 8 nucleotides align to TRBD1. Germline lookup yields CDR1 MDHEN and CDR2 SYDVKM. There are 18 residues in the CDR3. The V gene end was trimmed by 3 bases and the J gene end by 2 bases; junction bases not matched to a gene: 12. The CDR3 sequence is CASSFIRGRTDRNQPQHF. For the CDR3, the DNA is TGTGCCAGCAGTTTCATCAGGGGGCGAACCGATCGCAATCAGCCCCAGCATTTT.

V and J are TRBV5-4 and TRBJ2-7; D is possibly TRBD1 or TRBD2 (5 bases each). The length of the CDR3 is 14 residues. Germline lookup yields CDR1 SGHNT and CDR2 YYREEE (reference sequence). Trimming left V 0 bases short and J 5 bases short, with 12 bases between. CDR3 DNA: TGTGCCAGCAGCTTGGGGGACGGGGCCGACGAGCAGTACTTC. Translating it yields CASSLGDGADEQYF.

The chain joins TRBV7-6 to TRBJ2-7; 11 bases map to TRBD2. Trimming took 1 base from V and 6 from J; bases not matched to a gene: 2. This CDR3 is built from 14 residues. Looked up from germline, CDR1 is SGHVS and CDR2 is FNYEAQ. The CDR3 coding sequence is TGTGCCAGCAGCTTAGTAGCGGGGGGGCCCGAGCAGTACTTC. It yields the protein CASSLVAGGPEQYF.

This clonotype was recorded many times. The chain joins TRBV2 to TRBJ2-7; TRBD1 matches 10 bases. Germline CDR1 SNHLY, CDR2 FYNNEI. V shed 6 bases and J 10 bases; nucleotides not matched to a gene: 6. The CDR3 runs to 12 residues. The CDR3 loop is CASRGQGMPQYF. The CDR3 DNA sequence: TGTGCCAGCAGGGGACAGGGGATGCCCCAGTACTTC.

In its sample, this clonotype was seen many times. The rearrangement uses TRBV4-1 and TRBJ2-1; perhaps TRBD2 as D (7 bases). Trimming stripped 0 bases from V and 9 bases from J, with 15 bases between. Germline CDR1 reads MGHRA; CDR2 reads YSYEKL. CDR3 length: 15 amino acids. The CDR3 loop is CASSQDSGGGSEQFF. CDR3 sequence (DNA): TGCGCCAGCAGCCAAGATTCGGGGGGCGGGAGTGAGCAGTTCTTC.

This clonotype was seen a handful of times. The J gene is TRBJ1-5, the V gene TRBV9; D may be TRBD1 (5 bases). The CDR3 is made up of 14 amino acids. From germline, CDR1 is SGDLS and CDR2 YYNGEE. Trimming took off 3 bases at V and 3 bases at J, with 10 bases between the two ends. CDR3 bases: TGTGCCAGCAGCGAGGGACCTCACAATCAGCCCCAGCATTTT. It yields the protein CASSEGPHNQPQHF.

This clonotype was seen repeatedly, ten times or more. This chain uses TRBV12-3 or TRBV12-4 with TRBJ2-1; no definite D call. This CDR3 has 11 residues. The V gene lost 3 bases and the J gene lost 7 bases, with 4 bases spanning the gap. The CDR3 loop is CASSFLNEQFF. The CDR3, as DNA: TGTGCCAGCAGTTTTTTGAATGAGCAGTTCTTC.

This clonotype appeared many times. The rearrangement links TRBV12-3 or TRBV12-4 to TRBJ1-2; no reliable D call. V was shortened by 1 base and J by 3 bases, with 6 bases between the two germline ends. This CDR3 is 13 amino acids long. CDR3 in DNA: TGTGCCAGCAGTTTAGAGGACTACTATGGCTACACCTTC. Protein product: CASSLEDYYGYTF.

This clonotype appeared a few times. The rearrangement uses TRBV6-5 and TRBJ2-7; TRBD2 is a possible D gene (5 bases). The CDR3 is 16 amino acids. V shed 0 bases and J shed 0 bases, with 12 bases lying between them. Looked up from germline, CDR1 is MNHEY and CDR2 is SVGAGI. The CDR3 bases are TGTGCCAGCAGTTACTCGGAGGAAAGGCCCTCCTACGAGCAGTACTTC. Translation gives CASSYSEERPSYEQYF.